These 29 T cell receptor beta chains share one sample of origin, sequenced in a study of T cells in Graves' hyperthyroidism and ophthalmopathy. What was amplified from RNA transcripts were TCR beta CDR3 regions. TCR CDR3 regions were first amplified by RT-PCR with HTBI primers. TCRdb itself ran the multiplex PCR reads through MiXCR, one entry per CDR3 protein. The table includes fewer than 900,000 distinct CDR3 sequences, roughly a sixth detected once. The sample was blood. Receptors originate from a woman aged 45-65 years with Graves' hyperthyroidism that later progressed to Graves' ophthalmopathy.

The gene calls are TRBV6-1 and TRBJ2-3; tentative D call: TRBD2 (6 bases). Trimming removed 7 bases from V and 6 bases from J, with 8 bases in between. This CDR3 is 11 amino acids long. The germline V gene has CDR1 MNHNS and CDR2 SASEGT. The CDR3 bases are TGTGCCAGCATGGGGGGTGATACGCAGTATTTT. This translates into CASMGGDTQYF.

Many counts were recorded for this clonotype. The genes are TRBV2 and TRBJ1-6, with D possibly being TRBD1 (6 bases). The CDR3 has 16 residues. The germline V gene encodes CDR1 SNHLY and CDR2 FYNNEI. Trimming shortened V by 7 bases and J by 6 bases, and 19 bases separated the two germline ends. The CDR3 bases are TGTGCCAGCAACTCCCTGGGTAACAGGGCTAATTCACCCCTCCACTTT. The encoded protein is CASNSLGNRANSPLHF.

This chain connects TRBV19 to TRBJ2-5; D gene unclear. The ends were cut back, 1 base at V and 5 bases at J, with 14 bases in the middle. CDR3 length: 15 residues. Germline V gene lookup returns CDR1 LNHDA and CDR2 SQIVND (reference sequence). The CDR3 bases are TGTGCCAGTAGTATAGCTACAGCTAAACGGGAGACCCAGTACTTC. Its protein product is CASSIATAKRETQYF.

In its sample, this clonotype was seen many times. The chain links TRBV12-3 or TRBV12-4 to TRBJ2-1; TRBD2 aligns across 7 bases. The CDR3 has 14 amino acids. Germline trimming cut 5 bases from V and 6 bases from J; bases unmatched to any gene: 7. CDR3 nucleotides: TGTGCCAGCAGTCCCGTTGAGCGGGGCAATGAGCAGTTCTTC. It is translated as CASSPVERGNEQFF.

This clonotype was seen only a few times. This chain joins TRBV7-2 and TRBJ2-3; D call uncertain. Trimming took off 1 base at V and 2 bases at J, with 10 bases between the two ends. CDR3 length: 15 residues. The V gene's germline CDR1 is SGHTA and CDR2 FQGNSA. The CDR3 DNA is TGTGCCAGCAGCTTAGGTTGGTGGAACACAGATACGCAGTATTTT. This sequence encodes CASSLGWWNTDTQYF.

This clonotype was picked up many times. The V gene is TRBV30, the J gene TRBJ1-1; 9 nucleotides agree with TRBD1. V dropped 2 bases and J dropped 7; count of bases not matched to a gene: 2. CDR3 size: 12 residues. The V gene's germline CDR1 is GTSNPN and CDR2 SVGIG (reference sequence). This chain's CDR3 is CAWSQGQGEAFF. The CDR3 region has the DNA TGTGCCTGGAGTCAGGGACAGGGTGAAGCTTTCTTT.

In this sample, this clonotype turned up many times. This sequence joins TRBV2 and TRBJ1-2, with 7 bases lining up with TRBD1. V shed 5 bases, J shed 6 bases, and the junction held 9 bases outside the gene matches. This CDR3 has 14 amino acids. Germline V gene sequence: CDR1 SNHLY, CDR2 FYNNEI. The CDR3 sequence is CASSSRQGSNGYTF. The CDR3 nucleotides are TGTGCCAGCAGTTCCAGACAGGGATCGAATGGCTACACCTTC. The whole variable domain, filled in from reference TRBV2 and TRBJ1-2, reads EPEVTQTPSHQVTQMGQEVILRCVPISNHLYFYWYRQILGQKVEFLVSFYNNEISEKSEIFDDQFSVERPDGSNFTLKIRSTKLEDSAMYFCASSSRQGSNGYTFGSGTRLTVV.

The chain carries TRBV9 and TRBJ2-3; 9 nucleotides agree with TRBD2. V was clipped by 0 bases and J by 4 bases; unmatched bases: 3. CDR3 length: 15 amino acids. Germline V gene lookup returns CDR1 SGDLS and CDR2 YYNGEE. Here the CDR3 DNA reads TGTGCCAGCAGCGTAGCCCGCGGGGGGGCAGATACGCAGTATTTT. Its translation: CASSVARGGADTQYF.

This clonotype was recorded many times. The V call is TRBV7-9, the J call TRBJ2-1; no definite D call. Deletions cut 5 bases from V and 8 bases from J, with 10 bases between. Germline-derived CDR1 and CDR2 are SEHNR and FQNEAQ (reference sequence). The CDR3 loop spans 12 amino acids. The CDR3 sequence is CASSPDGYEQFF. The CDR3 DNA reads TGTGCCAGCAGCCCCGATGGCTATGAGCAGTTCTTC.

This rearrangement joins TRBV29-1 to TRBJ1-2; TRBD1 matches 10 bases. V trimming: 7 bases; J trimming: 7 bases; junction bases outside the gene matches: 3. Germline assignment: CDR1 SQVTM and CDR2 ANQGSEA. CDR3 length equals 11 residues. Written as DNA, the CDR3 is TGCAGCGCCGGACAGGGGGGTGGCTACACCTTC. This translates into CSAGQGGGYTF.

This clonotype came up a few times. This clone may be a read error of a much larger clone one base away. The chain uses TRBV9 and TRBJ2-1, with TRBD2 identical over 10 bases. There are 15 residues in the CDR3. In germline, CDR1 is SGDLS, CDR2 YYNGEE. The CDR3: CDSSVTSGAYNEQFF. The CDR3 DNA is TGTGACAGCAGCGTCACTAGCGGGGCCTACAATGAGCAGTTCTTC. Variable domain in full (rest from reference TRBV9 and TRBJ2-1): DSGVTQTPKHLITATGQRVTLRCSPRSGDLSVYWYQQSLDQGLQFLIQYYNGEERAKGNILERFSAQQFPDLHSELNLSSLELGDSALYFCDSSVTSGAYNEQFFGPGTRLTVL.

The V gene is TRBV5-1, the J gene TRBJ2-3, with 14 positions matching TRBD2. In germline, CDR1 is SGHRS, CDR2 YFSETQ. Trimming cost V 3 bases and J 0 bases; bases outside gene matches: 3. The CDR3 covers 17 residues. The CDR3 DNA reads TGCGCCAGCAGCTCGGGGACTAGCGGGGGTAGCACAGATACGCAGTATTTT. Translation: CASSSGTSGGSTDTQYF.

The rearrangement links TRBV24-1 to TRBJ2-1, with 16 bases lining up with TRBD2. After removal of 4 bases from V and 1 base from J, the junction contained 3 bases not matched to a gene. This CDR3 comprises 18 residues. In germline, CDR1 is KGHDR, CDR2 SFDVKD. The chain's CDR3 is CATSEGGLAGGSYNEQFF. The CDR3 region has the DNA TGTGCCACCAGTGAGGGGGGACTAGCGGGGGGGTCCTACAATGAGCAGTTCTTC.

The chain combines TRBV29-1 with TRBJ1-1; a weak D match, TRBD1 (6 bases). From germline, CDR1 is SQVTM and CDR2 ANQGSEA. V shed 4 bases and J shed 5 bases, with 14 bases lying between them. The CDR3 loop spans 13 amino acids. The CDR3 DNA is TGCAGCGTTGTGGGCAGGGGATGGACTGAAGCTTTCTTT. This sequence encodes CSVVGRGWTEAFF.

This clonotype turned up a few times. The rearrangement joins TRBV7-2 to TRBJ2-7, with 8 positions matching TRBD2. This CDR3 comprises 15 residues. The ends lost 6 bases at V and 6 bases at J; junction bases unmatched: 13. Germline V gene data show CDR1 as SGHTA and CDR2 as FQGNSA. This CDR3 is CASSLITGGRGEQYF. CDR3 bases: TGTGCCAGCAGTTTAATAACGGGAGGGAGGGGCGAGCAGTACTTC. The full variable domain, rest sourced from reference TRBV7-2 and TRBJ2-7, is GAGVSQSPSNKVTEKGKDVELRCDPISGHTALYWYRQSLGQGLEFLIYFQGNSAPDKSGLPSDRFSAERTGGSVSTLTIQRTQQEDSAVYLCASSLITGGRGEQYFGPGTRLTVT.

This clonotype was observed a few times. J is TRBJ2-7 and V is TRBV6-6; 8 bases agree with TRBD2. CDR1 MNHNY and CDR2 SVGAGI come from the germline V gene (reference sequence). V was pared by 1 base and J by 4 bases, with 3 bases of the junction left unmatched. The CDR3 consists of 14 residues. The CDR3 loop reads CASSYYASGYEQYF. For the CDR3, the DNA is TGTGCCAGCAGTTACTATGCTAGCGGGTACGAGCAGTACTTC.

The chain employs TRBV18 and TRBJ1-1, with 10 bases lining up with TRBD1. Germline V gene lookup returns CDR1 KGHSH and CDR2 LQKENI. The CDR3 covers 16 residues. J was trimmed by 1 base and V by 3 bases; bases with no gene match: 5. DNA for the CDR3: TGTGCCAGCTCACCCGGACAGGGGGGTGAGAACACTGAAGCTTTCTTT. Translated: CASSPGQGGENTEAFF.

This clonotype was detected many times. The chain uses TRBV3-1 and TRBJ1-1; D not certain. The CDR3 spans 12 residues. Trimming shortened V by 9 bases and J by 8 bases, and 16 bases separated the two germline ends. Germline values: CDR1 LGHDT, CDR2 YNNKEL (reference sequence). This chain's CDR3 is CASYPSGEEAFF. CDR3 sequence (DNA): TGTGCCAGTTACCCGAGCGGGGAAGAAGCTTTCTTT.

This clonotype has a count of ten or more. V gene TRBV3-1 combines with J gene TRBJ1-1; 7 bases agree with TRBD1. The V gene's germline CDR1 is LGHDT and CDR2 YNNKEL (reference sequence). Losses at the gene ends were 0 bases for V and 1 base for J; bases not matched to a gene: 8. The CDR3 runs 17 residues. CDR3 nucleotides: TGTGCCAGCAGCCAAGATTGGGGAGGGACAGCGAACACTGAAGCTTTCTTT. Its protein product is CASSQDWGGTANTEAFF.

The genes are TRBV20-1 and TRBJ2-1; D gene uncertain. The V gene lost 6 bases and the J gene lost 6 bases, with 12 bases spanning the gap. Germline-derived CDR1 and CDR2 are DFQATT and SNEGSKA (reference sequence). CDR3 length equals 12 residues. CDR3 sequence (DNA): TGCAGTGCCCAAGGATACGGCAATGAGCAGTTCTTC. It codes for CSAQGYGNEQFF.

Only a few counts were recorded for this clonotype. This chain uses TRBV20-1 with TRBJ2-5; 7 positions match TRBD2. Germline-derived CDR1 and CDR2 are DFQATT and SNEGSKA (reference sequence). The CDR3 has 13 amino acids. V lost 5 bases, J lost 0 bases, and 3 bases stayed unmatched. In DNA, the CDR3 is TGCAGTGCTCGGGGGACTAACCAAGAGACCCAGTACTTC. As protein: CSARGTNQETQYF.

This clonotype was seen at least ten times. The V gene is TRBV2, the J gene TRBJ2-5, with D hard to call. CDR3 length: 12 residues. Trimming stripped 8 bases from V and 1 base from J, with 8 bases between. CDR1 is SNHLY, CDR2 FYNNEI, per germline. The CDR3 nucleotides read TGTGCCAGCTCGGCAGGCCAAGAGACCCAGTACTTC. Translation: CASSAGQETQYF.

This chain connects TRBV6-1 to TRBJ2-5; 10 bases are a match to TRBD2. Trimming took 5 bases from V and 5 from J; bases not matched to a gene: 11. Germline loops: CDR1 MNHNS, CDR2 SASEGT. The CDR3 totals 16 residues. CDR3 nucleotides: TGTGCCAGCAGTTCCCAGCGGGGGGGCCGTTCTGAGACCCAGTACTTC. Its translation is CASSSQRGGRSETQYF.

The chain is built from TRBV3-1 and TRBJ2-1; weak D call: TRBD1 (6 bases). The CDR3 covers 15 residues. Germline V gives CDR1 LGHDT, CDR2 YNNKEL (reference sequence). The ends were cut back, 2 bases at V and 3 bases at J, with 11 bases in the middle. CDR3 sequence (DNA): TGTGCCAGCAGCCAACGGGACAAAAACTACAATGAGCAGTTCTTC. The encoded protein is CASSQRDKNYNEQFF.

This clonotype came up a few times. The chain uses TRBV4-2 and TRBJ2-3, with D perhaps being TRBD1 or TRBD2 (5 bases each). Germline V gene data show CDR1 as LGHNA and CDR2 as YNFKEQ. This CDR3 spans 15 amino acids. Trimming removed 1 base at V and 5 bases at J, with 13 bases between. CDR3 nucleotides: TGTGCCAGCAGCCAAGGGGGTGGGGGAGTAGATACGCAGTATTTT. It specifies CASSQGGGGVDTQYF.

CDR3 in amino acids: CASRRGDSTNTEAFF. CDR3 nucleotides: TGTGCCAGCAGACGGGGGGACAGCACGAACACTGAAGCTTTCTTT. The J gene is TRBJ1-1, the V gene TRBV27; 7 positions agree with TRBD1. J was trimmed by 1 base and V by 6 bases; bases with no gene match: 8. Germline-derived CDR1 and CDR2 are MNHEY and SMNVEV (reference sequence). The CDR3 extends over 15 amino acids.

The CDR3 here is CASSPGSGKPYEQYF. The CDR3 nucleotides read TGTGCCAGCAGCCCCGGCTCAGGAAAACCCTACGAGCAGTACTTC. The rearrangement joins TRBV7-9 to TRBJ2-7; D gene unclear. V gave up 5 bases and J gave up 2 bases, with 16 bases separating them. This CDR3 is 15 amino acids long. Germline lookup yields CDR1 SEHNR and CDR2 FQNEAQ (reference sequence).

Comments on this clonotype: A much larger clone sits a single nucleotide away, making a read error possible. CDR3 bases: TGTGCCAGCAGCCCTTCACTAGCGGGGGCCCATGAGCAGTTCTTC. This sequence encodes CASSPSLAGAHEQFF. V and J are TRBV7-3 and TRBJ2-1; TRBD2 aligns across 11 bases. This CDR3 is 15 amino acids long. J lost 8 bases, V lost 5 bases, and 8 bases had no gene match. Germline values: CDR1 SGHTA, CDR2 FQGTGA.

This clonotype was counted many times. The chain links TRBV3-1 to TRBJ1-5; maybe TRBD1 (5 bases). Deletions cut 0 bases from V and 7 bases from J, with 7 bases between. This CDR3 is built from 13 residues. Germline CDR1 and CDR2: LGHDT and YNNKEL (reference sequence). The CDR3 spells CASSQERGQPQHF. The CDR3, as DNA: TGTGCCAGCAGCCAAGAAAGGGGACAGCCCCAGCATTTT.